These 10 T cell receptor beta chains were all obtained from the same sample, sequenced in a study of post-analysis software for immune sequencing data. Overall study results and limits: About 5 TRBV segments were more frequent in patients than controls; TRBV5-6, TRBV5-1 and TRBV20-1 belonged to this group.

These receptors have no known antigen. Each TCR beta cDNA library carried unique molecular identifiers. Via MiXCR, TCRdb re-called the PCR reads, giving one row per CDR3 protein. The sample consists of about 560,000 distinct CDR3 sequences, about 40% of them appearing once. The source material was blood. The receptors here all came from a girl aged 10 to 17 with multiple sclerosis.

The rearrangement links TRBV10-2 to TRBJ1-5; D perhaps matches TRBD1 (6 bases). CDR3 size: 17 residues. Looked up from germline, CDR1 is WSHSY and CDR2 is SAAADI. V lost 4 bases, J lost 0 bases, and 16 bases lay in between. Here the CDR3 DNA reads TGCGCCAGCAGTGTATTTCCAGGGGTCTATAGCAATCAGCCCCAGCATTTT. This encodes CASSVFPGVYSNQPQHF.

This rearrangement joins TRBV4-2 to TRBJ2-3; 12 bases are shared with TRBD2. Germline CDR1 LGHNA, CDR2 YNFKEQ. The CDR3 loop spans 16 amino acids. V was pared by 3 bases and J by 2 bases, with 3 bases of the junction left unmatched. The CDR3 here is CASSHLAGGVTDTQYF. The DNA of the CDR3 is TGTGCCAGCAGCCACCTAGCGGGAGGGGTCACAGATACGCAGTATTTT.

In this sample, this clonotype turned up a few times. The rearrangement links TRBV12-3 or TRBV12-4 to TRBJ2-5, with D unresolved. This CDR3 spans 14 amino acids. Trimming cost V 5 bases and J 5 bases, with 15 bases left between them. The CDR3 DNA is TGTGCCAGCAGTCCGTCCAAAGGGCAGGAGACCCAGTACTTC. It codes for CASSPSKGQETQYF.

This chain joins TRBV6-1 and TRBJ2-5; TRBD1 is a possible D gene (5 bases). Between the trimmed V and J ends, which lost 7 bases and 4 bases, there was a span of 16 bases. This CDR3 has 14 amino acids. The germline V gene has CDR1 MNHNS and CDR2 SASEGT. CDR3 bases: TGTGCCAGCAAACAGGCCTATTCATTAGAGACCCAGTACTTC. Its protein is CASKQAYSLETQYF.

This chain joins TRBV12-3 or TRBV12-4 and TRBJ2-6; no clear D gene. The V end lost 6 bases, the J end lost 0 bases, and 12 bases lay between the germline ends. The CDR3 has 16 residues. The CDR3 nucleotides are TGTGCCAGCAGAAAAGGGCCGGACTCTGGGGCCAACGTCCTGACTTTC. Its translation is CASRKGPDSGANVLTF.

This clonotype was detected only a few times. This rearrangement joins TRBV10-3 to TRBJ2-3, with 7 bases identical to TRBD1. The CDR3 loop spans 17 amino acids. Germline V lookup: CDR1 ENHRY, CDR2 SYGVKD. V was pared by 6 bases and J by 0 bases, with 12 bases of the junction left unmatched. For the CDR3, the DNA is TGTGCCATCAGCATTCAGCTTGGACAGGCGAGCACAGATACGCAGTATTTT. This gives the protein CAISIQLGQASTDTQYF.

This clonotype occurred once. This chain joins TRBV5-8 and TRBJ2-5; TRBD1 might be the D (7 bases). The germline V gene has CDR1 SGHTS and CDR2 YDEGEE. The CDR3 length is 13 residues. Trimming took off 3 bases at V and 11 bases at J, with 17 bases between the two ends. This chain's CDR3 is CASSSGQAREQYF. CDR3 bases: TGTGCCAGCAGCTCCGGACAGGCTCGGGAGCAGTACTTC.

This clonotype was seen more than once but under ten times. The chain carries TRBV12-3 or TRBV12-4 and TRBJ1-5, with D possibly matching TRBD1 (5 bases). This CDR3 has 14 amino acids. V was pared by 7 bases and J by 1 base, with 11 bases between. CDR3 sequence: CASTSGGSNQPQHF. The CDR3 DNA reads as TGTGCCAGCACCTCTGGGGGGAGCAATCAGCCCCAGCATTTT.

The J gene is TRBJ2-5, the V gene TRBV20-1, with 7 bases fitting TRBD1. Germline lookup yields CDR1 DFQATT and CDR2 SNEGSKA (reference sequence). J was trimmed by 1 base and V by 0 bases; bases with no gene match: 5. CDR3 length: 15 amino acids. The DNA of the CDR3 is TGCAGTGCTAGAGACGGGGACAGTCTCCAAGAGACCCAGTACTTC. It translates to CSARDGDSLQETQYF.

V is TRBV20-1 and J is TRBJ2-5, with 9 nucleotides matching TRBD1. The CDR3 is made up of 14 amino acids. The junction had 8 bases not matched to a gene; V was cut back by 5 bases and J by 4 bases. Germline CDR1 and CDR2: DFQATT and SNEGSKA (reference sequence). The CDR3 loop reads CSAVITGGGETQYF. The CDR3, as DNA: TGCAGTGCTGTCATTACAGGGGGCGGAGAGACCCAGTACTTC.